The entry below gives a single T cell receptor beta chain sequence along with its context. This table comes from immunoSEQ multiplex PCR, and its TCRdb copy is limited to in-frame clones, with some not included. This table holds tens of thousands of clones, about 94% found once. This record comes from a study of technical replicates of blood from several donors. CDR1 and CDR2 (germline): MDHEN, SYDVKM. Trimming cost V 7 bases and J 0 bases, with 9 bases left between them. The CDR3 runs 13 residues. Sequenced material: T cells isolated from PBMCs. The clonotype was recovered from a human donor in good health. J is TRBJ1-2 and V is TRBV28; D call uncertain. For the CDR3, the DNA is TGTGCCAGCATGACTACCCCTAACTATGGCTACACCTTC. Protein product: CASMTTPNYGYTF.